The 28 T cell receptor beta chains in this list originate from one sample, sequenced in a study of CD8 T cells in ankylosing spondylitis. Findings and limits, study-wide: A TCR beta motif made of fewer than ten highly homologous variants seemed typical of ankylosing spondylitis blood.

Antigens for these TCRs are unknown. TCRdb ran MiXCR on the 5' RACE reads and lists one entry per CDR3 protein. Among just under 550,000 distinct CDR3 sequences listed, more than 9.5% were seen once. The material sequenced was blood, either unsorted or a sorted T cell fraction (not recorded which). The receptor set was obtained from a male donor with ankylosing spondylitis.

This clonotype has ten or more counts. At one boundary the junction diverges from the germline segment, which might be a read error. The chain links TRBV7-8 to TRBJ2-5; no firm D call. From germline, CDR1 is SGHVS and CDR2 FQNEAQ. CDR3 size: 8 residues. DNA for the CDR3: TGTGCCAGCAGCCCACTTACCTTC. Translation gives CASSPLTF.

The V gene is TRBV7-8, the J gene TRBJ2-7; TRBD2 matches 11 bases. CDR3 size: 13 residues. CDR1 SGHVS and CDR2 FQNEAQ come from the germline V gene. J was trimmed by 7 bases and V by 5 bases; bases with no gene match: 4. The CDR3 bases are TGTGCCAGCAGCGCGGGACTAGCGGTGGAGCAGTACGTC. Translated, it gives CASSAGLAVEQYV.

This clonotype was counted at least ten times. The chain links TRBV15 to TRBJ2-3; a possible D gene is TRBD2 (5 bases). Trimming removed 5 bases from V and 0 bases from J, with 12 bases in between. Germline V lookup: CDR1 LNHNV, CDR2 YYDKDF (reference sequence). CDR3 length equals 15 residues. Here the CDR3 reads CATSWASSSTDTQYF. The CDR3 DNA reads TGTGCCACCAGCTGGGCTAGCAGCAGCACAGATACGCAGTATTTT.

V and J are TRBV29-1 and TRBJ1-1; 9 positions agree with TRBD1. Trimming at V came to 8 bases and at J to 3 bases, leaving 19 bases not matched to a gene. Germline V gives CDR1 SQVTM, CDR2 ANQGSEA. The CDR3 sequence is 17 residues long. The CDR3 DNA is TGCAGCTCTGAGGAAGGGACAGGGAACTTTTTGCACACTGAAGCTTTCTTT. It specifies CSSEEGTGNFLHTEAFF.

This clonotype was seen a handful of times. V and J are TRBV5-1 and TRBJ2-3, with D possibly TRBD2 on 6 matching bases. V lost 0 bases, J lost 2 bases, and 16 bases lay in between. CDR3 length: 17 residues. Germline V lookup: CDR1 SGHRS, CDR2 YFSETQ. The CDR3 is CASSLGRAGSITDTQYF. In DNA form, the CDR3 reads TGCGCCAGCAGCTTGGGGAGGGCAGGGTCCATCACAGATACGCAGTATTTT.

CDR3 amino acids: CSARGLAGVADTQYF. The CDR3, as DNA: TGCAGTGCTAGAGGACTAGCGGGAGTGGCAGATACGCAGTATTTT. This chain connects TRBV20-1 to TRBJ2-3, with TRBD2 matching over 12 bases. The CDR3 covers 15 residues. Trimming took 1 base from V and 4 from J; bases not matched to a gene: 3. CDR1 and CDR2 (germline): DFQATT, SNEGSKA (reference sequence).

This clonotype showed up just a few times. The rearrangement links TRBV27 to TRBJ1-5; 10 bases align to TRBD1. Germline V gene data show CDR1 as MNHEY and CDR2 as SMNVEV (reference sequence). The length of the CDR3 is 17 residues. V was clipped by 4 bases and J by 6 bases; unmatched bases: 12. Written as DNA, the CDR3 is TGTGCCAGCAGTTCCGCCCGGGACAGGGGACTCGGTCAGCCCCAGCATTTT. Its translation is CASSSARDRGLGQPQHF.

J is TRBJ2-7 and V is TRBV20-1; no definite D call. The germline V gene encodes CDR1 DFQATT and CDR2 SNEGSKA (reference sequence). V shed 5 bases and J shed 4 bases, with 9 bases lying between them. The CDR3 spans 11 residues. In DNA, the CDR3 is TGCAGTGCTGAGATGGGTTACGAGCAGTACGTC. Translating it yields CSAEMGYEQYV.

The V gene is TRBV30, the J gene TRBJ1-5; TRBD1 agrees at 8 bases. Trimming cost V 2 bases and J 5 bases; bases outside gene matches: 8. This CDR3 is 15 amino acids long. Germline lookup yields CDR1 GTSNPN and CDR2 SVGIG (reference sequence). CDR3 sequence (DNA): TGTGCCTGGAGTTGGCCAGGACAGGGCGATCAGCCCCAGCATTTT. It codes for CAWSWPGQGDQPQHF.

In this sample, this clonotype turned up a few times. The J gene is TRBJ2-4, the V gene TRBV20-1, with D possibly being TRBD2 (5 bases). The CDR3 runs to 14 residues. Germline V gene data show CDR1 as DFQATT and CDR2 as SNEGSKA (reference sequence). The ends were cut back, 3 bases at V and 3 bases at J, with 12 bases in the middle. This CDR3 is CSASISAGKNIQYF. CDR3 nucleotides: TGCAGTGCTAGTATTTCCGCGGGCAAAAACATTCAGTACTTC.

The V and J genes are TRBV2 and TRBJ1-4, with D uncertain. CDR3 size: 15 residues. The germline gives CDR1 SNHLY, CDR2 FYNNEI. V gave up 0 bases and J gave up 4 bases, with 9 bases separating them. The CDR3 sequence: CASSEASIVNEKLFF. The CDR3 DNA reads TGTGCCAGCAGTGAAGCATCGATAGTTAATGAAAAACTGTTTTTT. The full variable domain, with the rest looked up from reference TRBV2 and TRBJ1-4, is EPEVTQTPSHQVTQMGQEVILRCVPISNHLYFYWYRQILGQKVEFLVSFYNNEISEKSEIFDDQFSVERPDGSNFTLKIRSTKLEDSAMYFCASSEASIVNEKLFFGSGTQLSVL.

This clonotype was counted a few times. V is TRBV12-3 or TRBV12-4 and J is TRBJ1-1, with 11 bases matching TRBD1. Trimming cost V 4 bases and J 3 bases; bases outside gene matches: 4. This CDR3 has 15 amino acids. In nucleotides, the CDR3 is TGTGCCAGCAGTTGGACAGGGGGCTGGGACACTGAAGCTTTCTTT. This gives the protein CASSWTGGWDTEAFF.

This clonotype was counted a few times. The V call is TRBV6-1, the J call TRBJ2-1; D not certain. The CDR3 is 15 amino acids. The ends were cut back, 1 base at V and 0 bases at J, with 7 bases in the middle. The V gene's germline CDR1 is MNHNS and CDR2 SASEGT. The CDR3 coding sequence is TGTGCCAGCAGTGAAGGTGCAGTCTCCTACAATGAGCAGTTCTTC. Residues: CASSEGAVSYNEQFF.

This chain uses TRBV12-3 or TRBV12-4 with TRBJ1-3; no reliable D call. The germline V and J ends were trimmed by 6 bases and 0 bases, with 9 bases remaining between them. The CDR3 covers 14 residues. Here the CDR3 reads CASRSWISGNTIYF. CDR3 nucleotide sequence: TGTGCCAGCAGGAGTTGGATCTCTGGAAACACCATATATTTT.

This rearrangement joins TRBV3-1 to TRBJ1-6, with D possibly TRBD1 on 6 matching bases. Trimming removed 1 base from V and 15 bases from J, with 13 bases in between. The CDR3 runs 13 residues. CDR1 is LGHDT and CDR2 is YNNKEL in the germline V gene (reference sequence). The CDR3 bases are TGTGCCAGCAGCCAAGTTTGGTCAGGGGACCTCCACTTT. Its protein product is CASSQVWSGDLHF.

In this sample, this clonotype turned up a few times. The chain carries TRBV7-9 and TRBJ2-1; a possible D gene is TRBD2 (6 bases). V dropped 6 bases and J dropped 0 bases, with 15 bases sitting between them. Germline V gives CDR1 SEHNR, CDR2 FQNEAQ (reference sequence). The CDR3 spans 16 residues. The DNA for the CDR3 is TGTGCCAGCAGTTTAACTAGCAAAAGCTCCTACAATGAGCAGTTCTTC. Translating it yields CASSLTSKSSYNEQFF.

This chain joins TRBV7-9 and TRBJ1-5; D is possibly TRBD1 (5 bases). This CDR3 is 15 amino acids long. Germline loops: CDR1 SEHNR, CDR2 FQNEAQ (reference sequence). Trimming pared 4 bases from V and 5 bases from J, leaving 15 bases between. Here the CDR3 DNA reads TGTGCCAGCAGCTCCCTTCAGGGTGGGCATCAGCCCCAGCATTTT. It encodes CASSSLQGGHQPQHF. Together with reference TRBV7-9 and TRBJ1-5, the CDR3 gives the full variable domain: DTGVSQNPRHKITKRGQNVTFRCDPISEHNRLYWYRQTLGQGPEFLTYFQNEAQLEKSRLLSDRFSAERPKGSFSTLEIQRTEQGDSAMYLCASSSLQGGHQPQHFGDGTRLSIL.

This clonotype was recorded a few times. The chain links TRBV5-1 to TRBJ2-7; D remains unclear. V lost 5 bases and J 6 bases, leaving 18 bases between the germline ends. CDR1 SGHRS and CDR2 YFSETQ come from the germline V gene. There are 14 residues in the CDR3. CDR3 DNA: TGCGCCAGCAGTAACCCCACGACTGCCGCCGAGCAGTACTTC. It specifies CASSNPTTAAEQYF.

The CDR3 DNA is TGTGCCAGCAGCCTCACCCGGGACAGGGGGCATAATGAGCAGTTCTTC. This codes for CASSLTRDRGHNEQFF. The V call is TRBV7-9, the J call TRBJ2-1; 12 nucleotides match TRBD1. Germline loops: CDR1 SEHNR, CDR2 FQNEAQ (reference sequence). The V and J ends lost 5 bases and 7 bases, in that order; junction bases with no gene match: 9. The CDR3 is 16 residues long.

V gene TRBV13 combines with J gene TRBJ2-1; D perhaps matches TRBD1 (6 bases). The CDR3 runs 16 residues. The V end was cut by 4 bases, the J end by 0 bases, with 13 bases between. Germline lookup yields CDR1 PRHDT and CDR2 FYEKMQ (reference sequence). CDR3 sequence: CASSSSTGNSYNEQFF. CDR3 bases: TGTGCCAGCAGCTCCTCCACAGGGAACTCCTACAATGAGCAGTTCTTC.

This clonotype was counted a few times. The CDR3 DNA sequence: TGTGCCAGCAGCTTTGGGGGTAGTCAGCCCCAGCATTTT. Translating gives CASSFGGSQPQHF. The genes are TRBV5-6 and TRBJ1-5, with D maybe TRBD1 (5 bases). Deletions cut 2 bases from V and 6 bases from J, with 9 bases between. This CDR3 is 13 amino acids long. Looked up from germline, CDR1 is SGHDT and CDR2 is YYEEEE.

This clonotype occurred many times. This chain connects TRBV12-3 or TRBV12-4 to TRBJ1-1; 8 nucleotides line up with TRBD1. After removal of 7 bases from V and 0 bases from J, the junction contained 4 bases not matched to a gene. CDR3 length: 14 amino acids. CDR3 residues: CASTRQGMNTEAFF. DNA of the CDR3: TGTGCCAGCACCAGACAGGGGATGAACACTGAAGCTTTCTTT.

The chain is built from TRBV6-6 and TRBJ1-2, with D perhaps TRBD1 (5 bases). The length of the CDR3 is 12 residues. Germline CDR1 and CDR2: MNHNY and SVGAGI (reference sequence). Trimming removed 7 bases from V and 8 bases from J, with 14 bases in between. CDR3 in amino acids: CASTTRGEGYTF. CDR3 sequence (DNA): TGTGCCAGCACTACTCGGGGGGAGGGCTACACCTTC.

The sample holds a few counts of this clonotype. The chain recombines TRBV6-1 with TRBJ1-4; the match to TRBD1 covers 9 bases. Germline CDR1 and CDR2: MNHNS and SASEGT. CDR3 length: 14 residues. The trim removed 5 bases at V and 7 bases at J, leaving 5 bases unmatched. The CDR3 sequence is CASSRGTGSEKLFF. As DNA, the CDR3 is TGTGCCAGCAGTAGGGGGACAGGGAGTGAAAAACTGTTTTTT.

The chain carries TRBV10-3 and TRBJ1-1, with no clear D. CDR1 is ENHRY and CDR2 is SYGVKD in the germline V gene. Trimming pared 0 bases from V and 7 bases from J, leaving 12 bases between. The CDR3 is 14 residues long. The CDR3: CAISESKESGEAFF. CDR3 nucleotide sequence: TGTGCCATCAGTGAGTCGAAAGAAAGCGGTGAAGCTTTCTTT.

A single count supports this clonotype. CDR3 region: CSVEPTGWHSDTQYF. The CDR3 nucleotides are TGCAGCGTTGAACCCACTGGGTGGCACTCAGATACGCAGTATTTT. V usage is TRBV29-1 and J usage is TRBJ2-3; no clear D gene. Germline loops: CDR1 SQVTM, CDR2 ANQGSEA. The CDR3 consists of 15 residues. With 2 bases removed from V and 4 bases from J, the gap between germline ends came to 16 bases.

This clonotype occurred many times. The rearrangement links TRBV10-3 to TRBJ2-7; TRBD2 matches 11 bases. After removal of 0 bases from V and 4 bases from J, the junction contained 8 bases not matched to a gene. This CDR3 has 17 residues. The germline V gene has CDR1 ENHRY and CDR2 SYGVKD. The CDR3 DNA reads as TGTGCCATCAGTGAGTCGAGTATGGGACTAGCGGAGTACGAGCAGTACTTC. Translation: CAISESSMGLAEYEQYF.

In this sample, this clonotype turned up a few times. The chain has TRBV24-1 and TRBJ2-7; D unresolved. The V end lost 8 bases, the J end lost 3 bases, and 13 bases lay between the germline ends. This CDR3 has 13 amino acids. Germline values: CDR1 KGHDR, CDR2 SFDVKD. The chain's CDR3 is CATTIPFVYEQYF. In DNA form, the CDR3 reads TGTGCCACCACCATCCCCTTCGTCTACGAGCAGTACTTC.